This T cell receptor (beta chain) was recovered during a study of shared clonotypes between healthy human individuals. Study-wide results and caveats: Non-shared clonotypes had lower generation probabilities than those shared by all four donors.

Trimming removed 1 base from V and 2 bases from J, with 11 bases in between. Per germline, CDR1 MGHRA and CDR2 YSYEKL. The CDR3 has 15 amino acids. Selected positively for CCR7 and CD45RO-negative, naive CD8 cells excluded terminally differentiated effector memory CD45RA+ cells. Turning to this clone: Its antigen is unidentified.

Sequencing was performed with immunoSEQ multiplex PCR; in TCRdb, only in-frame clones are kept and a portion is missing. Of around 550,000 clones listed, 95% are singletons. Sequencing used naive CD8+ T cells sorted from blood. The source of this sequence is a woman aged 30 to 39 in good health. This chain joins TRBV4-1 and TRBJ2-5; D perhaps matches TRBD1 (6 bases). CDR3 nucleotide sequence: TGCGCCAGCAGCCAAGGTGAAGGGACACAAGAGACCCAGTACTTC. This sequence encodes CASSQGEGTQETQYF.